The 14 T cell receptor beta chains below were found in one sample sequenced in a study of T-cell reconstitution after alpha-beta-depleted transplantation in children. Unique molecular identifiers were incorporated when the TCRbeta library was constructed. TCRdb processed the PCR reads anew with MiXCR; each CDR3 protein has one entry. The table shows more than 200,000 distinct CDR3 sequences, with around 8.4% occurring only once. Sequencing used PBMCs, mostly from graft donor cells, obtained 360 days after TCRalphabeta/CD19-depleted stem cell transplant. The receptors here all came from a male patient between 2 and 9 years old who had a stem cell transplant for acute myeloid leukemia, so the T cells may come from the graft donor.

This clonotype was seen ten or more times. The CDR3 nucleotides are TGCAGTGCTGTCAGGGGCGTCACAGATACGCAGTATTTT. As protein: CSAVRGVTDTQYF. V usage is TRBV20-1 and J usage is TRBJ2-3, with D tentatively TRBD1 (6 bases). CDR3 length: 13 amino acids. CDR1 is DFQATT and CDR2 is SNEGSKA in the germline V gene (reference sequence). V lost 5 bases, J lost 2 bases, and 11 bases lay in between.

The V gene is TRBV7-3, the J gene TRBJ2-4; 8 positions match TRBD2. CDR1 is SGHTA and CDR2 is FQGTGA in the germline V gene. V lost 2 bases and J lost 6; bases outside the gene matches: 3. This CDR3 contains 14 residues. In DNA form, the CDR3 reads TGTGCCAGCAGCTTAGCGGGGGGCTTAAACATTCAGTACTTC. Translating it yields CASSLAGGLNIQYF.

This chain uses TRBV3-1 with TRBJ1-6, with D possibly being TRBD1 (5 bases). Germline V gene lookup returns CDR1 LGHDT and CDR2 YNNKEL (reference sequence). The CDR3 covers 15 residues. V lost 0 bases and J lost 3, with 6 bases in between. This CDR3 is CASSQDGHYNSPLHF. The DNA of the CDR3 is TGTGCCAGCAGCCAAGACGGACACTATAATTCACCCCTCCACTTT.

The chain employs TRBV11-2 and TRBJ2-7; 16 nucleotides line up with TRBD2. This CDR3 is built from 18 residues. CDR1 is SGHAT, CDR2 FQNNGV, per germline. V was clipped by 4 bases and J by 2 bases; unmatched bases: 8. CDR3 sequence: CASSSSGLAGGPPYEQYF. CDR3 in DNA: TGTGCCAGCAGCTCATCGGGACTAGCGGGAGGGCCTCCCTACGAGCAGTACTTC.

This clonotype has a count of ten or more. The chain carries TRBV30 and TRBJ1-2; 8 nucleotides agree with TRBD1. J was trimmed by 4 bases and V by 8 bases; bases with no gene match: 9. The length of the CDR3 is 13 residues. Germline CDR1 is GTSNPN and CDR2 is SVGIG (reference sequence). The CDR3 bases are TGTGCCGGATGGACAGGGCCTGGCTATGGCTACACCTTC. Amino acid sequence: CAGWTGPGYGYTF.

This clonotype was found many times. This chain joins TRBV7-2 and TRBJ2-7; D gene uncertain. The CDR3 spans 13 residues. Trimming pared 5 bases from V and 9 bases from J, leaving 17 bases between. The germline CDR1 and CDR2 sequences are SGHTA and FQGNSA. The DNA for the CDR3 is TGTGCCAGCAGCACCATACCTAGTGAGCCGCAGTACGTC. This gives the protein CASSTIPSEPQYV.

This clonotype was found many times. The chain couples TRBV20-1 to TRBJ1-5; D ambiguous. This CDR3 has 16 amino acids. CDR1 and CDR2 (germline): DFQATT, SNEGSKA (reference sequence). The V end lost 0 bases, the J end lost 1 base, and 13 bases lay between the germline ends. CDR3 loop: CSARDSGQISNQPQHF. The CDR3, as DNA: TGCAGTGCTAGAGATTCCGGGCAGATCAGCAATCAGCCCCAGCATTTT.

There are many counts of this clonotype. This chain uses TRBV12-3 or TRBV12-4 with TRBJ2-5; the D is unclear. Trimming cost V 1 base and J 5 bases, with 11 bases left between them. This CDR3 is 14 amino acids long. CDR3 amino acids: CASSLESPRETQYF. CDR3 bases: TGTGCCAGCAGTTTAGAGTCCCCCCGGGAGACCCAGTACTTC.

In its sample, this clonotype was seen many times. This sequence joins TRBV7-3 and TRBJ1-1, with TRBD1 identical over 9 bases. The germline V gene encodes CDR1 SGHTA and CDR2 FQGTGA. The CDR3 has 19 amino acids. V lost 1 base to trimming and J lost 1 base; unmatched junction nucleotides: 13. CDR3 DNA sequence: TGTGCCAGCAGCTTAAAGGGGAATAGAGACAGGGGGGCGAACACTGAAGCTTTCTTT. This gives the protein CASSLKGNRDRGANTEAFF. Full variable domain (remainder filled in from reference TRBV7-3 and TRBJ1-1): GAGVSQTPSNKVTEKGKYVELRCDPISGHTALYWYRQSLGQGPEFLIYFQGTGAADDSGLPNDRFFAVRPEGSVSTLKIQRTERGDSAVYLCASSLKGNRDRGANTEAFFGQGTRLTVV.

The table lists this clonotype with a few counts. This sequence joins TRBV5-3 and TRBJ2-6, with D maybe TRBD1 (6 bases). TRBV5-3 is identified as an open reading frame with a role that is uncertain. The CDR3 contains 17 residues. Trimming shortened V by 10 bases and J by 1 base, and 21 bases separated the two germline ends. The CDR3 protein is CAQGRYRLRSGANVLTF. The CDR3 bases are TGTGCCCAGGGGCGTTATAGGTTGAGATCTGGGGCCAACGTCCTGACTTTC.

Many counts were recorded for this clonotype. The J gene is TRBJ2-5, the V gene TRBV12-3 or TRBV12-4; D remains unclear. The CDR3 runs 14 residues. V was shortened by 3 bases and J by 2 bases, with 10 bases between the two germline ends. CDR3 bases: TGTGCCAGCAGTTTGCGTACAGTGCAAGAGACCCAGTACTTC. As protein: CASSLRTVQETQYF.

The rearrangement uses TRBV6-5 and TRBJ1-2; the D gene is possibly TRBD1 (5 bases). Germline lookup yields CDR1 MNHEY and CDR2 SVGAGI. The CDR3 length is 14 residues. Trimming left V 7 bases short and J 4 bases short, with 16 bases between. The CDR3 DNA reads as TGTGCCAGCACCGACGGGGCAGGGCGCTATGGCTACACCTTC. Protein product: CASTDGAGRYGYTF.

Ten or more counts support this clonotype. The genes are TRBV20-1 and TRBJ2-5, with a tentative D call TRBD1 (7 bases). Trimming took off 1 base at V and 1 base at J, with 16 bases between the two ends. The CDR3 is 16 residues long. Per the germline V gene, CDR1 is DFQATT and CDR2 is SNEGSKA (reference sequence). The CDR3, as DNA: TGCAGTGCTAGAGGCGCGGCCAGGGGGGTCCAAGAGACCCAGTACTTC. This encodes CSARGAARGVQETQYF.

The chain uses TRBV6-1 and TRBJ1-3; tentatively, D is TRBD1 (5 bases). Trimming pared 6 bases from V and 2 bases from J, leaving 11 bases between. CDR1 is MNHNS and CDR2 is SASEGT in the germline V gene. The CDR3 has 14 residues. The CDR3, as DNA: TGTGCCAGCAGCTCAGGGATCGCTGGAAACACCATATATTTT. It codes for CASSSGIAGNTIYF.